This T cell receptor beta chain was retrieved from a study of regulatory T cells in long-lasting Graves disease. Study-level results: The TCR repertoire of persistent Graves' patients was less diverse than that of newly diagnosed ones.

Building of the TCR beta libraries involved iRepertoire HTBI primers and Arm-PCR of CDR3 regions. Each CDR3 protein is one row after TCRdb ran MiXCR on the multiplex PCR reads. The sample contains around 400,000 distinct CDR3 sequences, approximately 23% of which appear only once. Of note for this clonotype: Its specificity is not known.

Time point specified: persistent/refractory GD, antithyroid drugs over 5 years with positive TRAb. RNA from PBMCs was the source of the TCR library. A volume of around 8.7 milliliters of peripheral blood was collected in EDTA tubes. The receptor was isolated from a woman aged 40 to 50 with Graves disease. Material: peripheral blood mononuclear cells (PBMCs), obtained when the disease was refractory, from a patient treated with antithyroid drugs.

CDR3 protein: CASSPPGTAEQYF. The CDR3 nucleotides read TGTGCCAGCTCACCCCCAGGGACAGCCGAGCAGTACTTC. This chain links TRBV18 with TRBJ2-7; 7 positions match TRBD1. V was pared by 3 bases and J by 6 bases, with 5 bases of the junction left unmatched. From germline, CDR1 is KGHSH and CDR2 LQKENI. The CDR3 totals 13 residues.